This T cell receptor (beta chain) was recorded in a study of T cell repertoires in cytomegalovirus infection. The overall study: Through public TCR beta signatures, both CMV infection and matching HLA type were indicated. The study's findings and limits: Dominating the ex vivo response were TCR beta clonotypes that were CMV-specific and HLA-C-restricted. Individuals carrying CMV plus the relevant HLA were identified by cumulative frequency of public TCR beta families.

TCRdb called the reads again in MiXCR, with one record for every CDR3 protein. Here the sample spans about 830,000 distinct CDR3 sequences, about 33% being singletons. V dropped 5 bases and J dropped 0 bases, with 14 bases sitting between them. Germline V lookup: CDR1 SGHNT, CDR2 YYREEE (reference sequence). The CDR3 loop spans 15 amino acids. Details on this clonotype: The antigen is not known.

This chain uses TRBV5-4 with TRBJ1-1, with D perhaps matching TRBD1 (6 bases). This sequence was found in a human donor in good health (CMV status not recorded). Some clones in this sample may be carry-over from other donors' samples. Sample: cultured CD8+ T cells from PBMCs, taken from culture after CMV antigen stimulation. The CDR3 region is CASRGPQGLNTEAFF. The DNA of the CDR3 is TGTGCCAGCAGGGGCCCACAGGGACTGAACACTGAAGCTTTCTTT.